Reported below is one T cell receptor beta chain. The time point here: pre-treatment baseline. Blood was drawn before treatment and at week 3 after checkpoint blockade. Response was assessed by RECIST 1.1 at 12 weeks, except a couple of rapid progressors. The protocol was immunoSEQ multiplex PCR, while the TCRdb copy is restricted to in-frame clones and leaves out a portion. Of roughly 7,900 clones detected, 81% appear once; the ten largest clones hold more than 0.9%. The sample belongs to a study of blood T cell dynamics during melanoma immunotherapy. Trimming removed 6 bases at V and 1 base at J, with 9 bases between. The CDR3 has 13 residues. Germline loops: CDR1 KGHSH, CDR2 LQKENI.

The receptor was isolated from a human donor with melanoma. The V call is TRBV18, the J call TRBJ2-5; D is unclear. This material consisted of blood, taken from a patient treated with checkpoint blockade. CDR3 coding DNA: TGTGCCAGCTCCTCGGACCGCCAAGAGACCCAGTACTTC. Encoded protein: CASSSDRQETQYF.